Each of the 28 T cell receptor beta chains below was sequenced from the same sample in a study of blood T cell repertoires in COVID-19. Assay: immunoSEQ multiplex PCR; the TCRdb copy retains only in-frame clones and omits some. The table includes roughly 190,000 clones, 85% to 90% detected once. Input material: peripheral blood. The receptors come from a man in his forties with active or convalescent COVID-19.

This chain joins TRBV27 and TRBJ2-7; TRBD1 is a possible D gene (6 bases). The CDR3 length is 14 residues. Trimming took 9 bases from V and 5 from J, leaving 20 bases between them. Germline V gives CDR1 MNHEY, CDR2 SMNVEV (reference sequence). This chain's CDR3 is CASNRGWGRDEQYF. Here the CDR3 DNA reads TGTGCCAGTAACCGAGGGTGGGGGCGGGACGAGCAGTACTTC.

This sequence joins TRBV29-1 and TRBJ2-3; 8 nucleotides align to TRBD1. The CDR3 contains 12 residues. The germline V gene has CDR1 SQVTM and CDR2 ANQGSEA. CDR3: CSGQGSTDTQYF. CDR3 in DNA: TGCAGTGGACAGGGTTCCACAGATACGCAGTATTTT.

V usage is TRBV5-6 and J usage is TRBJ2-7, with 9 bases identical to TRBD1. The CDR3 contains 13 residues. The trim removed 4 bases at V and 7 bases at J, leaving 6 bases unmatched. Germline-derived CDR1 and CDR2 are SGHDT and YYEEEE. The DNA for the CDR3 is TGTGCCAGCAGCCGGGACAGGGACTATGAGCAGTACTTC. Residues: CASSRDRDYEQYF.

The V call is TRBV11-3, the J call TRBJ2-3; TRBD1 matches 11 bases. Germline CDR1 is SGHNT and CDR2 is YENEEA. V gave up 0 bases and J gave up 1 base; unmatched junction bases: 3. This CDR3 region has 17 residues. The CDR3: CASSLEGQGVGTDTQYF. Written as DNA, the CDR3 is TGTGCCAGCAGCTTAGAGGGACAGGGGGTAGGCACAGATACGCAGTATTTT.

The chain is built from TRBV29-1 and TRBJ1-2; TRBD1 agrees at 8 bases. Germline CDR1 and CDR2: SQVTM and ANQGSEA. Unmatched junction bases numbered 8, after V lost 2 bases and J lost 3 bases. CDR3 length: 15 residues. CDR3 DNA sequence: TGCAGCGTTGAACCTTCGACAGGGGCGGACTATGGCTACACCTTC. Its protein product is CSVEPSTGADYGYTF. Complete variable domain (other parts from reference TRBV29-1 and TRBJ1-2): SAVISQKPSRDICQRGTSLTIQCQVDSQVTMMFWYRQQPGQSLTLIATANQGSEATYESGFVIDKFPISRPNLTFSTLTVSNMSPEDSSIYLCSVEPSTGADYGYTFGSGTRLTVV.

This clone was seen once. The chain's CDR3 is CATSTGFGGEAFF. Written as DNA, the CDR3 is TGTGCCACCAGCACAGGGTTCGGAGGCGAAGCTTTCTTT. This chain connects TRBV10-3 to TRBJ1-1; tentatively, D is TRBD1 (6 bases). Trimming stripped 10 bases from V and 8 bases from J, with 20 bases between. Germline CDR1 reads ENHRY; CDR2 reads SYGVKD. The CDR3 totals 13 residues.

The chain has TRBV3-1 (or the pseudogene TRBV3-2) and TRBJ1-5; possible D gene TRBD1, 6 bases. The CDR3 loop spans 14 amino acids. Trimming left V 3 bases short and J 3 bases short, with 9 bases between. Per the germline V gene, CDR1 is LGHDT and CDR2 is YNNKEL (reference sequence). CDR3 region: CASSQGAVNQPQHF. The CDR3 DNA sequence: TGTGCCAGCAGCCAGGGGGCGGTCAATCAGCCCCAGCATTTT.

This chain uses TRBV10-3 with TRBJ1-1; D ambiguous. Trimming stripped 6 bases from V and 3 bases from J, with 11 bases between. The germline CDR1 and CDR2 sequences are ENHRY and SYGVKD. The CDR3 loop spans 13 amino acids. The CDR3 nucleotides read TGTGCCATCAGCGAATTACGAGACACTGAAGCTTTCTTT. Protein sequence: CAISELRDTEAFF.

The rearrangement links TRBV29-1 to TRBJ2-5; 7 nucleotides agree with TRBD2. The CDR3 extends over 12 amino acids. V shed 4 bases and J 13 bases; nucleotides not matched to a gene: 12. In germline, CDR1 is SQVTM, CDR2 ANQGSEA. The CDR3 DNA reads as TGCAGCGTTGTTCCTCCGGGACTACCTACGTACTTC. This sequence encodes CSVVPPGLPTYF.

The rearrangement links TRBV5-6 to TRBJ1-4, with a tentative D call TRBD1 (6 bases). Germline V gene lookup returns CDR1 SGHDT and CDR2 YYEEEE. V dropped 1 base and J dropped 1 base, with 17 bases sitting between them. The CDR3 length is 18 residues. CDR3 loop: CASSLFRRGAKTNEKLFF. CDR3 in DNA: TGTGCCAGCAGCTTGTTCCGCAGGGGAGCGAAAACTAATGAAAAACTGTTTTTT.

The DNA of the CDR3 is TGCGCCAGCAGCCCGGGAGGGGGGGAGACCCAGTACTTC. It is translated as CASSPGGGETQYF. The V gene is TRBV5-1, the J gene TRBJ2-5; 8 bases align to TRBD2. J gave up 5 bases and V 4 bases, and 4 bases lay outside the gene matches. The CDR3 is 13 residues long. Germline CDR1 is SGHRS and CDR2 is YFSETQ.

The chain has TRBV21-1 and TRBJ1-5; the table's TRBD1 call for D was not verified on the DNA. TRBV21-1 is noted as a pseudogene. This CDR3 comprises 15 residues. The CDR3 spells CASSKGGQRNQPQHF. The CDR3 region has the DNA TGTGCCAGCAGCAAAGGTGGACAGCGAAATCAGCCCCAGCATTTT.

This clone has only a few counts. The chain combines TRBV13 with TRBJ1-6, with TRBD1 identical over 7 bases. This CDR3 has 12 residues. V dropped 8 bases and J dropped 10; count of bases not matched to a gene: 5. The germline CDR1 and CDR2 sequences are PRHDT and FYEKMQ (reference sequence). The CDR3 DNA reads as TGTGCCAGCTCCACAGGGGACTCACCCCTCCACTTT. This sequence encodes CASSTGDSPLHF.

This clone has a single count. The gene calls are TRBV2 and TRBJ2-6; 9 positions agree with TRBD1. V was clipped by 5 bases and J by 0 bases; unmatched bases: 8. This CDR3 region has 18 residues. In germline, CDR1 is SNHLY, CDR2 FYNNEI. CDR3 coding DNA: TGTGCCAGCAGTTTAGGACAGGGGAAAACCTCTGGGGCCAACGTCCTGACTTTC. It codes for CASSLGQGKTSGANVLTF.

This clone has a handful of counts. This chain connects TRBV20-1 to TRBJ2-7, with 8 bases fitting TRBD1. This CDR3 has 14 residues. Germline CDR1 DFQATT, CDR2 SNEGSKA (reference sequence). J lost 2 bases, V lost 3 bases, and 6 bases had no gene match. The CDR3 protein is CSASRQGAPYEQYF. The CDR3 nucleotides read TGCAGTGCTAGTAGGCAGGGGGCCCCCTACGAGCAGTACTTC.

The rearrangement uses TRBV5-5 and TRBJ1-4; D might be TRBD1 (6 bases). V lost 4 bases to trimming and J lost 4 bases, with 11 bases between them. CDR1 is SGHKS and CDR2 is YYEKEE in the germline V gene (reference sequence). CDR3 length: 14 amino acids. The CDR3, as DNA: TGTGCCAGCAGCCGGGCACAGGGTAATGAAAAACTGTTTTTT. It specifies CASSRAQGNEKLFF.

The genes are TRBV6-5 and TRBJ1-3; D is unresolved. CDR1 and CDR2 from the germline V gene are MNHEY and SVGAGI. The CDR3 has 15 residues. Trimming pared 2 bases from V and 0 bases from J, leaving 8 bases between. CDR3 sequence: CASSYQFSSGNTIYF. The CDR3 nucleotides are TGTGCCAGCAGTTACCAGTTTTCCTCTGGAAACACCATATATTTT.

CDR3 protein: CATSDYRRQGSTDTQYF. Here the CDR3 DNA reads TGTGCCACCAGTGATTACAGACGACAGGGTAGCACAGATACGCAGTATTTT. This chain uses TRBV24-1 with TRBJ2-3, with 7 nucleotides matching TRBD1. The CDR3 has 17 amino acids. The junction had 7 bases not matched to a gene; V was cut back by 2 bases and J by 0 bases. CDR1 KGHDR and CDR2 SFDVKD come from the germline V gene.

This clone has more than one count but fewer than ten. This chain uses TRBV6-6 with TRBJ2-1; D is uncertain. Trimming shortened V by 6 bases and J by 0 bases, and 6 bases separated the two germline ends. The germline gives CDR1 MNHNY, CDR2 SVGAGI (reference sequence). The CDR3 is made up of 13 amino acids. The DNA for the CDR3 is TGTGCCAGCAGCATGAGCTCCTACAATGAGCAGTTCTTC. This codes for CASSMSSYNEQFF.

This sequence joins TRBV7-9 and TRBJ2-7; 7 positions match TRBD1. Germline V gene lookup returns CDR1 SEHNR and CDR2 FQNEAQ (reference sequence). The CDR3 spans 12 residues. V trimming: 4 bases; J trimming: 5 bases; junction bases outside the gene matches: 2. As DNA, the CDR3 is TGTGCCAGCAGCTGGACAGGTAACGAGCAGTACTTC. Translation gives CASSWTGNEQYF.

This chain connects TRBV3-1 (or the pseudogene TRBV3-2) to TRBJ2-2, with D possibly TRBD1 on 5 matching bases. There are 21 residues in the CDR3. From germline, CDR1 is LGHDT and CDR2 YNNKEL (reference sequence). Trimming cost V 1 base and J 4 bases, with 28 bases left between them. The CDR3 loop reads CASSQGFAGYNAGYGTGELFF. In nucleotides, the CDR3 is TGTGCCAGCAGCCAAGGATTCGCAGGGTACAATGCCGGGTATGGCACCGGGGAGCTGTTTTTT.

The V call is TRBV5-8, the J call TRBJ1-1; 7 nucleotides agree with TRBD1. Germline lookup yields CDR1 SGHTS and CDR2 YDEGEE. The CDR3 is 14 residues long. V shed 3 bases, J shed 5 bases, and the junction held 7 bases outside the gene matches. CDR3 sequence reads: CASSSGTARTEAFF. The CDR3 DNA reads TGTGCCAGCAGCTCGGGGACAGCTCGGACTGAAGCTTTCTTT.

In this sample, this clone turned up a few times. This chain uses TRBV11-2 with TRBJ1-1; maybe TRBD1 (6 bases). Deletions cut 2 bases from V and 1 base from J, with 14 bases between. Germline V lookup: CDR1 SGHAT, CDR2 FQNNGV. The CDR3 spans 16 residues. The CDR3 sequence: CASSLSLSTGNTEAFF. CDR3 nucleotides: TGTGCCAGCAGCTTAAGTTTATCGACAGGGAACACTGAAGCTTTCTTT.

The rearrangement joins TRBV3-1 (or the pseudogene TRBV3-2) to TRBJ1-1, with D possibly matching TRBD1 (5 bases). The CDR3 runs to 15 residues. Trimming shortened V by 2 bases and J by 3 bases, and 13 bases separated the two germline ends. Germline V gene lookup returns CDR1 LGHDT and CDR2 YNNKEL (reference sequence). This CDR3 reads CASSQPQGGYTEAFF. CDR3 nucleotides: TGTGCCAGCAGCCAACCCCAGGGTGGGTACACTGAAGCTTTCTTT.

The chain is built from TRBV5-6 and TRBJ1-5; D remains ambiguous. Trimming cost V 0 bases and J 7 bases, with 11 bases left between them. This CDR3 region has 14 residues. Germline-derived CDR1 and CDR2 are SGHDT and YYEEEE. CDR3 protein: CASSLGPTTQPQHF. The CDR3, as DNA: TGTGCCAGCAGCTTGGGTCCTACGACACAGCCCCAGCATTTT.

V gene TRBV27 combines with J gene TRBJ2-5; the match to TRBD2 covers 11 bases. V was pared by 6 bases and J by 2 bases, with 5 bases of the junction left unmatched. The germline CDR1 and CDR2 sequences are MNHEY and SMNVEV (reference sequence). The length of the CDR3 is 15 residues. Written as DNA, the CDR3 is TGTGCCAGCAGCCCCGGGACTAGCGGTCAAGAGACCCAGTACTTC. Residues: CASSPGTSGQETQYF.

The V and J genes are TRBV5-4 and TRBJ1-6, with D unresolved. This CDR3 is 16 amino acids long. The germline V and J ends were trimmed by 3 bases and 3 bases, with 13 bases remaining between them. Germline CDR1 SGHNT, CDR2 YYREEE (reference sequence). CDR3 DNA: TGTGCCAGCAGCTCCGTTGCGGGTGTCTATAATTCACCCCTCCACTTT. It codes for CASSSVAGVYNSPLHF.

The V and J genes are TRBV28 and TRBJ2-7; TRBD2 might be the D (5 bases). This CDR3 region has 15 residues. Germline V gene sequence: CDR1 MDHEN, CDR2 SYDVKM. Trimming shortened V by 5 bases and J by 4 bases, and 18 bases separated the two germline ends. Written as DNA, the CDR3 is TGTGCCAGCAGTGGAAGGGTCGGGGTTAGGTACGAGCAGTACTTC. Its translation: CASSGRVGVRYEQYF. Based on the CDR3 plus reference TRBV28 and TRBJ2-7, the full variable domain is DVKVTQSSRYLVKRTGEKVFLECVQDMDHENMFWYRQDPGLGLRLIYFSYDVKMKEKGDIPEGYSVSREKKERFSLILESASTNQTSMYLCASSGRVGVRYEQYFGPGTRLTVT.